The entry that follows covers one T cell receptor (beta chain) sequence. What it recognizes is unknown. CDR3 length: 15 residues. CDR1 is SGHDN, CDR2 FVKESK, per germline. V was cut by 3 bases and J by 7 bases, with 16 bases left in between. Donors, without exception, were Caucasian adults residing in Nashville, Tennessee. This record comes from a study of shared clonotypes between healthy human individuals. Study-wide points: Though the depth was large, rarefaction showed that sorted-subset sequencing was incomplete. An anticipated effect of sequencing depth on clonotype sharing among donors was recognized.

Data came from immunoSEQ multiplex PCR; TCRdb stores just in-frame clones and leaves some out. The table shows about 1.5 million clones, with about 98% occurring only once. The sample was naive CD4+ T cells sorted from blood. Noted subset: CD45RA+ positively selected. The chain has TRBV14 and TRBJ2-1; TRBD2 might be the D (6 bases). The receptor's source is a man aged 30 to 45 in good health. CDR3 in amino acids: CASSQSGLRTNEQFF. The CDR3 bases are TGTGCCAGCAGCCAGAGCGGGCTCCGTACGAATGAGCAGTTCTTC.